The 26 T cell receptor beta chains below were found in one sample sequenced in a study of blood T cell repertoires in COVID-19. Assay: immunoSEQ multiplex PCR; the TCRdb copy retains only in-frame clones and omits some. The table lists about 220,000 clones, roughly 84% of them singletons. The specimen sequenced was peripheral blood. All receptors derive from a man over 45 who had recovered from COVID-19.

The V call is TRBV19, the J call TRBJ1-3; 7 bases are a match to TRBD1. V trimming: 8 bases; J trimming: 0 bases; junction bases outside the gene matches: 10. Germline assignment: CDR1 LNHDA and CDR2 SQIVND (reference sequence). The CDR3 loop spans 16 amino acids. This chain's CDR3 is CASSDRFSPSGNTIYF. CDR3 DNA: TGTGCCAGTTCGGACAGGTTCTCACCCTCTGGAAACACCATATATTTT.

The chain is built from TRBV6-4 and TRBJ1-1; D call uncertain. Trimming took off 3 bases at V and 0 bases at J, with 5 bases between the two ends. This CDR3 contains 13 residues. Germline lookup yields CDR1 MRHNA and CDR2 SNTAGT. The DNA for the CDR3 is TGTGCCAGCAGTGATTACATGAACACTGAAGCTTTCTTT. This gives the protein CASSDYMNTEAFF.

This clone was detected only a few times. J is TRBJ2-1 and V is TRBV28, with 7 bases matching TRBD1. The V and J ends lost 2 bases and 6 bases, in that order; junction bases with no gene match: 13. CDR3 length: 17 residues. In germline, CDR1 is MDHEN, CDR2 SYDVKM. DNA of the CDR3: TGTGCCAGCAGTTTACGGGCCGACAGGGTATCGCGCAATGAGCAGTTCTTC. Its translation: CASSLRADRVSRNEQFF.

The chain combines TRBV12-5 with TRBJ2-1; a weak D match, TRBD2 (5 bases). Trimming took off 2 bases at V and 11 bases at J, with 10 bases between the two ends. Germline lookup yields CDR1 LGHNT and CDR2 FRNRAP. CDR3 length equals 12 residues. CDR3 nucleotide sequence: TGTGCTAGTGGTTTGACAGACTACCAGCAGTTCTTC. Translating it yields CASGLTDYQQFF.

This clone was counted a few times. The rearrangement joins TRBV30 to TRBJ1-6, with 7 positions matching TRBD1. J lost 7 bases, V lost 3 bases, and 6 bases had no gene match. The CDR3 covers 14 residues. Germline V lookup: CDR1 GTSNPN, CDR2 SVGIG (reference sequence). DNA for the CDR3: TGTGCCTGGAGGAGACAGGGAATCAATTCACCCCTCCACTTT. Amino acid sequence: CAWRRQGINSPLHF.

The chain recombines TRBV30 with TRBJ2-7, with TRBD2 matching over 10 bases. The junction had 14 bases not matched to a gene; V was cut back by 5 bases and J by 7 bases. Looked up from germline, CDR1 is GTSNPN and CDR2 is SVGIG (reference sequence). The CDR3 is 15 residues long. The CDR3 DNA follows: TGTGCCTGGTTAAGTGCCGGGACTAGCGTTAGTGAGCAGTACTTC. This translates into CAWLSAGTSVSEQYF.

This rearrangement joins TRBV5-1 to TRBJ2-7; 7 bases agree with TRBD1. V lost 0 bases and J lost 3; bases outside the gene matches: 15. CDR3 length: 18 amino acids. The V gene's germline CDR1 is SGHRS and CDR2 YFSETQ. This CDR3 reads CASSLDDRVVARFYEQYF. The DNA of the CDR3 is TGCGCCAGCAGCTTGGACGACAGGGTAGTAGCACGCTTCTACGAGCAGTACTTC.

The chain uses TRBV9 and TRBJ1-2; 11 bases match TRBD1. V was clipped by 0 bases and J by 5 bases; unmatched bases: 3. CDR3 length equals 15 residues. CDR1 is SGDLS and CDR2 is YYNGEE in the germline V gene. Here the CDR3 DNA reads TGTGCCAGCAGCGTAGTGGACAGGGGGCTGTATGGCTACACCTTC. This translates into CASSVVDRGLYGYTF.

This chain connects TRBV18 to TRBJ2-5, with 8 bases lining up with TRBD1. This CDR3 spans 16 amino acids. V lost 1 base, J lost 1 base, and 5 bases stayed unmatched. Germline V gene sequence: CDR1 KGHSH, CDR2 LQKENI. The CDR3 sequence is CASSPRTGKTQETQYF. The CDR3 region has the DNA TGTGCCAGCTCACCACGGACAGGGAAGACCCAAGAGACCCAGTACTTC.

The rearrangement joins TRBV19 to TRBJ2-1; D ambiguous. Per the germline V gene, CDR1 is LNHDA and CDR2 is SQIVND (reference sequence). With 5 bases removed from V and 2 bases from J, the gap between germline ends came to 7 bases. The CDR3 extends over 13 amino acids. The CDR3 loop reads CASSSRTYNEQFF. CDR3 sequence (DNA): TGTGCCAGTAGTTCCAGGACCTACAATGAGCAGTTCTTC.

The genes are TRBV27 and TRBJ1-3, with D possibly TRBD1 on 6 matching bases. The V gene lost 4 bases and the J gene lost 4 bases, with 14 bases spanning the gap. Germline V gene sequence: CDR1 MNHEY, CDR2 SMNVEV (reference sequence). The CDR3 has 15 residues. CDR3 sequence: CASSSQGTGGNTIYF. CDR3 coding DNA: TGTGCCAGCAGTTCTCAAGGAACAGGGGGAAACACCATATATTTT.

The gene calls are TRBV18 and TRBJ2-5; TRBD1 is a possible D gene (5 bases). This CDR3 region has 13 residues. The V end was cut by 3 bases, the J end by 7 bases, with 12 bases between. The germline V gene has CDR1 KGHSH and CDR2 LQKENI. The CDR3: CASSPGAETTQYF. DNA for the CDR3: TGTGCCAGCTCACCTGGGGCGGAGACGACCCAGTACTTC. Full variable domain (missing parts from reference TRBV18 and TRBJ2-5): NAGVMQNPRHLVRRRGQEARLRCSPMKGHSHVYWYRQLPEEGLKFMVYLQKENIIDESGMPKERFSAEFPKEGPSILRIQQVVRGDSAAYFCASSPGAETTQYFGPGTRLLVL.

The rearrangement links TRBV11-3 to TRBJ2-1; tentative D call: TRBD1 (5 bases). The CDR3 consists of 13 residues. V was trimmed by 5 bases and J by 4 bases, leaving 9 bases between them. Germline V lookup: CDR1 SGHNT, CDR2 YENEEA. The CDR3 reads CASSRPGYNEQFF. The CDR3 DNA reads TGTGCCAGCAGCCGTCCAGGGTACAATGAGCAGTTCTTC.

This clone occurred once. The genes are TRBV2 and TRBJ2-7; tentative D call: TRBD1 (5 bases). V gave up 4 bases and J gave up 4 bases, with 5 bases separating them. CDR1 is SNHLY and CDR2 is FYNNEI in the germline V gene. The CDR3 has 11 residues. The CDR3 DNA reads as TGTGCCAGCAGTGCAGGGTACGAGCAGTACTTC. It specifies CASSAGYEQYF.

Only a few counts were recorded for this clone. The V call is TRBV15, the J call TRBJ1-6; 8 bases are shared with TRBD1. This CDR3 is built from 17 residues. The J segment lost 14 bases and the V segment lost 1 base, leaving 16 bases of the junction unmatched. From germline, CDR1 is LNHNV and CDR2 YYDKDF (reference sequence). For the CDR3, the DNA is TGTGCCACCAGCAGAGTTTGGCCTGGACAGGGACTCGCGGCCCTCCACTTT. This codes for CATSRVWPGQGLAALHF.

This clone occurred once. The DNA of the CDR3 is TGTGCCAGCCAAGAGGGGGTCACTGAAGCTTTCTTT. Protein: CASQEGVTEAFF. The genes are TRBV19 and TRBJ1-1, with D tentatively TRBD1 (6 bases). Germline V lookup: CDR1 LNHDA, CDR2 SQIVND (reference sequence). V was pared by 9 bases and J by 4 bases, with 12 bases between. The CDR3 has 12 residues.

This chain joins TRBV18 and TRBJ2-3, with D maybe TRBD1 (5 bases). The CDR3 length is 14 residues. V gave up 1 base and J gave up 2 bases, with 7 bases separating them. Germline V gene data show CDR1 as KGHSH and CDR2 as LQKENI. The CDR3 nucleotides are TGTGCCAGCTCACCACAGGGGATCACAGATACGCAGTATTTT. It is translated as CASSPQGITDTQYF.

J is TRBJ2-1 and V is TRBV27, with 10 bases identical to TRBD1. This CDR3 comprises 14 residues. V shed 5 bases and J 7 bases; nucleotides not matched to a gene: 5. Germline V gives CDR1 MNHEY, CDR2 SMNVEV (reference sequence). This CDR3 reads CASSRQGAGNEQFF. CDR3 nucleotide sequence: TGTGCCAGCAGTCGACAGGGGGCAGGAAATGAGCAGTTCTTC.

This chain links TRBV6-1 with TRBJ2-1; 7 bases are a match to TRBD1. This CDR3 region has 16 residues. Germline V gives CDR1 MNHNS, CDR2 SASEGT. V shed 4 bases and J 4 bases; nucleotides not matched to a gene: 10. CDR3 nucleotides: TGTGCCAGCAGTGCTCCGGGACAGACGATTTACAATGAGCAGTTCTTC. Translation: CASSAPGQTIYNEQFF.

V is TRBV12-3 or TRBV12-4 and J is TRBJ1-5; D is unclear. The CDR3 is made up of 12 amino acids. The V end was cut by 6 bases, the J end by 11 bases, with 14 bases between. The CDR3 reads CASRDGLEAQHF. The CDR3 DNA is TGTGCCAGCAGGGACGGACTGGAGGCCCAGCATTTT.

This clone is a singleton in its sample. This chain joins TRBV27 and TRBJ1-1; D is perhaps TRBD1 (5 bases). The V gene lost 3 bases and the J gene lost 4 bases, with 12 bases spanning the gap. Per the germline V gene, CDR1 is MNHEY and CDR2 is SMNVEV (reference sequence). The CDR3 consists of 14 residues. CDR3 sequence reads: CASSLGGMGTEAFF. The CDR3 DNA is TGTGCCAGCAGTTTGGGGGGAATGGGCACTGAAGCTTTCTTT.

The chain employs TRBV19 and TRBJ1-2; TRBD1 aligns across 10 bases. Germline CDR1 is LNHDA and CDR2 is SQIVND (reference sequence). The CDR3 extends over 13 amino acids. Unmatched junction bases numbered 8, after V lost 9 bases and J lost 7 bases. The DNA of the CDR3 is TGTGCCAGCACGGACAGGGGGAGAGTTGGCTACACCTTC. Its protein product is CASTDRGRVGYTF.

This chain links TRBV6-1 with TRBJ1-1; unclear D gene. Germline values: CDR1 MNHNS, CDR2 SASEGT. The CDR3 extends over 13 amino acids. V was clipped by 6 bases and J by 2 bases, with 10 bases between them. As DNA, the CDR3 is TGTGCCAGCAGCCAGATTACCAACACTGAAGCTTTCTTT. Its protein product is CASSQITNTEAFF.

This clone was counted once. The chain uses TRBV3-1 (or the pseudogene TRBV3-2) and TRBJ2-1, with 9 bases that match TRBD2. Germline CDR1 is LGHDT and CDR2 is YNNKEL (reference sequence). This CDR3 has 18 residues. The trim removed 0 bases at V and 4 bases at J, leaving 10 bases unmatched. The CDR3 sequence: CASSQDLGLAGPYNEQFF. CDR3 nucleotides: TGTGCCAGCAGCCAAGATTTGGGGCTAGCGGGACCATACAATGAGCAGTTCTTC.

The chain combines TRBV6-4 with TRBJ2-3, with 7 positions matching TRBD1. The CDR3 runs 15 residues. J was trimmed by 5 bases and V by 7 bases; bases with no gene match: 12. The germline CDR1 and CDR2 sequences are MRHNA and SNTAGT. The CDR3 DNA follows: TGTGCCAGCAAGATAACAGGGGCCGCCGAAGATACGCAGTATTTT. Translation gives CASKITGAAEDTQYF.

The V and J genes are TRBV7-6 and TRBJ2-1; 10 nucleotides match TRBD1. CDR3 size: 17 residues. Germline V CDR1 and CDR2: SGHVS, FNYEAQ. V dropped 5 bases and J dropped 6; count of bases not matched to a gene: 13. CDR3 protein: CASSKVPGQGSGNEQFF. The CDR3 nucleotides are TGTGCCAGCAGCAAAGTCCCGGGACAGGGGTCAGGCAATGAGCAGTTCTTC.